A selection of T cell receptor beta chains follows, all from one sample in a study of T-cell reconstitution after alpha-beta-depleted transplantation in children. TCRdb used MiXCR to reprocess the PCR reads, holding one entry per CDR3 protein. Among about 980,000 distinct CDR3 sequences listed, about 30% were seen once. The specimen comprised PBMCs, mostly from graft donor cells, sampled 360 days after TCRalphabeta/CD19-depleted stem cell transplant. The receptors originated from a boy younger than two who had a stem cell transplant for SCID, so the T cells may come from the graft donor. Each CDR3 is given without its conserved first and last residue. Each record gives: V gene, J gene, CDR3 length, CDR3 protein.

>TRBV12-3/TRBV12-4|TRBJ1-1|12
ASSLWGWGTEAF
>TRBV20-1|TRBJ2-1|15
SARDDSAGGHYNEQF
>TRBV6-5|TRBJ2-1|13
ASSYSQGPTGEQF
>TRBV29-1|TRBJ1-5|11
SAADRARGPQH
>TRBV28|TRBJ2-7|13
ASSSPGQGANEQY
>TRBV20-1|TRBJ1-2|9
SATRMGGYT
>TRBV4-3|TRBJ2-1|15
ASSQSGGLAGGWEQF
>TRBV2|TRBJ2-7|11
ASSQGGRNEQY
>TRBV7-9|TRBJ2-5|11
ASSLEHWETQY
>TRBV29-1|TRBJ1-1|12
SVDLRGMNTEAF
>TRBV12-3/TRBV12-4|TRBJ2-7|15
ASSSPRDRGPVYEQY
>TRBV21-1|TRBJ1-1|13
ATPRGPYGETEAF
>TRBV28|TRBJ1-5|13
ASSLYGEPNQPQH
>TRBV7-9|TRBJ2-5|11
ASTLGIEGTQY
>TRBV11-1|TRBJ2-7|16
ASSLGAVAGPTSYEQY
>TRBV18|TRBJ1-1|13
ASSRTDRADTEAF
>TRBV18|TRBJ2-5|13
ASSPQAGPTETQY
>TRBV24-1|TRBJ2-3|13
ATSAPGLFTDTQY
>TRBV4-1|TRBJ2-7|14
ASSPDDTGTVYEQY
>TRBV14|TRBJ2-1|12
ASSQTTQGNEQF
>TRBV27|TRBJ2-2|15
ASSLSVGLLNTGELF
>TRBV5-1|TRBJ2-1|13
ASSPMAGSYNEQF
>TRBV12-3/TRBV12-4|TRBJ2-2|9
ASMGRAELF
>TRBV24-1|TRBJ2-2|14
ATSEPGRSSTGELF
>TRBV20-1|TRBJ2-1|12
SATDGTGSNEQF
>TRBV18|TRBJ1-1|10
ASSQDSTEAF
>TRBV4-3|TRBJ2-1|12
ASSQDQGAYEQF
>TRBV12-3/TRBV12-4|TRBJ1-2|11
ASSLIGGYGYT